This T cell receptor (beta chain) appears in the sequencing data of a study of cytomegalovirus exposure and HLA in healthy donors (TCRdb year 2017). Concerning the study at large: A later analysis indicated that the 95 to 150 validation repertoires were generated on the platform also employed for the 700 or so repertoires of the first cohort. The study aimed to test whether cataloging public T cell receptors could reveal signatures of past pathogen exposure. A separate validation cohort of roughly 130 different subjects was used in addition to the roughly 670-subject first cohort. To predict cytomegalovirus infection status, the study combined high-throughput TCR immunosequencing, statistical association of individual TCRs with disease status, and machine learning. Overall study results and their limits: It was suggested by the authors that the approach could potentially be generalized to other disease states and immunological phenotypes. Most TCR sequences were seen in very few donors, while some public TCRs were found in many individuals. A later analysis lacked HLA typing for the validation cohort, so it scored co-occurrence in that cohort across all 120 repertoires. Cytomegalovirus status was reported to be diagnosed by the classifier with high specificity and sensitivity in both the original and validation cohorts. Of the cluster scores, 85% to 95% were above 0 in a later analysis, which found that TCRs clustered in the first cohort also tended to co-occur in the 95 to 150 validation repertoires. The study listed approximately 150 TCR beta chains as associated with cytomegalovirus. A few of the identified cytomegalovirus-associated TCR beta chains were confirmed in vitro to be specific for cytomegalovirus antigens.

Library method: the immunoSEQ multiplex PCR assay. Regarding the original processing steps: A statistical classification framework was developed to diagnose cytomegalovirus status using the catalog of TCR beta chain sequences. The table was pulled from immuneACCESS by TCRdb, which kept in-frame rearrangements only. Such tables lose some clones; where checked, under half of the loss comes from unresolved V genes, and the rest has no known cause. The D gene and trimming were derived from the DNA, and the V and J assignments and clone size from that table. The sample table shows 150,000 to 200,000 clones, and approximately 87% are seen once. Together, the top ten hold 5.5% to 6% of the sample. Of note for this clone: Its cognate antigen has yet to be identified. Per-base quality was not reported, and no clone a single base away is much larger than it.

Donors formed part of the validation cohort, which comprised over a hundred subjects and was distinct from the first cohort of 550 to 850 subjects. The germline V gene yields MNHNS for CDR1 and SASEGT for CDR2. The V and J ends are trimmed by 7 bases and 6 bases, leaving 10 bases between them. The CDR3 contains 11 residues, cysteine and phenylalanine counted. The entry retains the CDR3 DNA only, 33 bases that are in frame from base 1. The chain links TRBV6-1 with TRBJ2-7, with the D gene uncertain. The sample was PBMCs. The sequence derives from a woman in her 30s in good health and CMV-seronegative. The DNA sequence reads TGTGCCAGCAATGAGACCCCCGAGCAGTACTTC. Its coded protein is CASNETPEQYF.